The next 20 T cell receptor beta chains were all read from a single sample in a study of control samples from healthy donors and cancer patients. The data were produced by immunoSEQ multiplex PCR, yet TCRdb's version contains in-frame clones alone and is incomplete. This sample carries just over 90,000 clones, around 87% of them seen once, and the ten largest clones take 1.3%. Input material: blood. These receptors came from a woman between 50 and 59 years old in good health.

The chain combines TRBV5-1 with TRBJ1-3; TRBD1 aligns across 7 bases. CDR1 is SGHRS, CDR2 YFSETQ, per germline. J was trimmed by 7 bases and V by 4 bases; bases with no gene match: 5. CDR3 length: 13 amino acids. CDR3 protein: CASSVQQGNTIYF. The CDR3 DNA is TGCGCCAGCAGCGTCCAACAGGGGAACACCATATATTTT.

The chain links TRBV7-9 to TRBJ2-7; no clear D. V lost 5 bases and J 7 bases, leaving 9 bases between the germline ends. CDR1 and CDR2 (germline): SEHNR, FQNEAQ (reference sequence). This CDR3 spans 11 amino acids. The CDR3 region has the DNA TGTGCCAGCAGCCTAGTCGGGGAGCAGTACTTC. Its translation is CASSLVGEQYF.

This chain connects TRBV19 to TRBJ1-2, with D tentatively TRBD1 (6 bases). The germline CDR1 and CDR2 sequences are LNHDA and SQIVND (reference sequence). V lost 6 bases and J 6 bases, leaving 17 bases between the germline ends. CDR3 length equals 14 residues. The CDR3 spells CASRPGDDRHGYTF. The DNA for the CDR3 is TGTGCCAGTAGACCTGGGGATGACAGGCATGGCTACACCTTC. The variable domain in full, completed from reference TRBV19 and TRBJ1-2, reads DGGITQSPKYLFRKEGQNVTLSCEQNLNHDAMYWYRQDPGQGLRLIYYSQIVNDFQKGDIAEGYSVSREKKESFPLTVTSAQKNPTAFYLCASRPGDDRHGYTFGSGTRLTVV.

V usage is TRBV5-5 and J usage is TRBJ2-5; possibly TRBD1 for D (7 bases). V was clipped by 3 bases and J by 6 bases, with 18 bases between them. CDR1 and CDR2 from the germline V gene are SGHKS and YYEKEE (reference sequence). The CDR3 has 15 residues. DNA for the CDR3: TGTGCCAGCAGCTCAATAGTCAGGGGGGCTCAGACCCAGTACTTC. Protein: CASSSIVRGAQTQYF.

V gene TRBV4-3 combines with J gene TRBJ2-7, with D hard to call. CDR3 size: 17 residues. V was trimmed by 0 bases and J by 2 bases, leaving 17 bases between them. Germline assignment: CDR1 LGHNA and CDR2 YSLEER. The CDR3 DNA reads as TGCGCCAGCAGCCAAGACTGGGTCGCCCAAGGGCCCTACGAGCAGTACTTC. Translation gives CASSQDWVAQGPYEQYF.

The chain is built from TRBV2 and TRBJ1-2, with D possibly TRBD1 on 5 matching bases. The CDR3 consists of 15 residues. V shed 7 bases and J shed 4 bases, with 19 bases lying between them. The V gene's germline CDR1 is SNHLY and CDR2 FYNNEI. The CDR3: CASNLWGDSFYGYTF. CDR3 bases: TGTGCCAGCAACCTATGGGGGGATTCGTTCTATGGCTACACCTTC.

The chain combines TRBV11-2 with TRBJ1-1, with 8 bases that match TRBD1. Germline CDR1 SGHAT, CDR2 FQNNGV. The CDR3 contains 15 residues. The trim removed 6 bases at V and 1 base at J, leaving 7 bases unmatched. CDR3 protein: CASSLAGTGNTEAFF. CDR3 DNA: TGTGCCAGCAGTTTGGCCGGGACAGGGAACACTGAAGCTTTCTTT.

The V and J genes are TRBV7-7 and TRBJ2-7, with D perhaps matching TRBD1 (6 bases). V lost 4 bases and J lost 3, with 10 bases in between. The CDR3 has 13 residues. Per germline, CDR1 SSHAT and CDR2 FNYEAQ (reference sequence). CDR3 sequence: CASSSQQGYEQYF. The CDR3 DNA sequence: TGTGCCAGCAGCTCTCAACAGGGCTACGAGCAGTACTTC.

The chain employs TRBV7-9 and TRBJ2-3, with 7 bases identical to TRBD2. The germline gives CDR1 SEHNR, CDR2 FQNEAQ (reference sequence). The CDR3 loop spans 19 amino acids. The V and J ends lost 6 bases and 5 bases, in that order; junction bases with no gene match: 23. The CDR3 spells CASRSSGTTERRGKDTQYF. The CDR3 DNA reads as TGTGCCAGCAGGTCCTCCGGGACTACCGAAAGGAGGGGTAAAGATACGCAGTATTTT.

This clone was counted between two and nine times. This chain joins TRBV15 and TRBJ2-7; TRBD2 matches at 12 bases. This CDR3 region has 17 residues. CDR1 and CDR2 (germline): LNHNV, YYDKDF (reference sequence). After removal of 1 base from V and 6 bases from J, the junction contained 10 bases not matched to a gene. Here the CDR3 reads CATSRGTTSGSSGEQYF. The CDR3 DNA follows: TGTGCCACCAGCAGAGGGACGACTAGCGGGAGTTCGGGCGAGCAGTACTTC.

The count of this clone is one. The chain is built from TRBV28 and TRBJ1-2; 9 nucleotides align to TRBD1. The junction had 4 bases not matched to a gene; V was cut back by 4 bases and J by 4 bases. CDR1 MDHEN and CDR2 SYDVKM come from the germline V gene. The CDR3 runs 14 residues. The CDR3 spells CASSSADRGYGYTF. In DNA form, the CDR3 reads TGTGCCAGCAGTTCCGCGGACAGGGGCTATGGCTACACCTTC.

The rearrangement joins TRBV5-1 to TRBJ1-1, with D uncertain. Germline V CDR1 and CDR2: SGHRS, YFSETQ. With 2 bases removed from V and 3 bases from J, the gap between germline ends came to 11 bases. The length of the CDR3 is 14 residues. As DNA, the CDR3 is TGCGCCAGCAGCTTACGAGGAGACGACACTGAAGCTTTCTTT. As protein: CASSLRGDDTEAFF.

CDR3 in DNA: TGTGCCAGTAGTATCCTCAATGAGCAGTTCTTC. It codes for CASSILNEQFF. V is TRBV19 and J is TRBJ2-1; D remains ambiguous. V shed 3 bases and J shed 6 bases, with 3 bases lying between them. Germline V gives CDR1 LNHDA, CDR2 SQIVND (reference sequence). The CDR3 spans 11 residues.

The chain joins TRBV6-2 or TRBV6-3 to TRBJ2-5; unclear D gene. The V end lost 4 bases, the J end lost 5 bases, and 8 bases lay between the germline ends. The length of the CDR3 is 12 residues. Germline values: CDR1 MNHEY, CDR2 SVGEGT. CDR3 protein: CASSSRQETQYF. The CDR3 DNA reads as TGTGCCAGCAGTTCACGTCAGGAGACCCAGTACTTC.

The chain uses TRBV3-1 (or the pseudogene TRBV3-2) and TRBJ2-2; possibly TRBD1 for D (6 bases). Trimming cost V 4 bases and J 4 bases, with 13 bases left between them. CDR1 and CDR2 from the germline V gene are LGHDT and YNNKEL (reference sequence). The CDR3 is made up of 15 amino acids. The CDR3 nucleotides are TGTGCCAGCAGCCCCTTGGTAGGGGGCACCGGGGAGCTGTTTTTT. Amino acids: CASSPLVGGTGELFF.

The chain joins TRBV6-2 or TRBV6-3 to TRBJ2-3, with D hard to call. CDR1 and CDR2 (germline): MNHEY, SVGEGT. V shed 2 bases and J shed 0 bases, with 12 bases lying between them. CDR3 length equals 16 residues. The CDR3 loop reads CASSYNQFPSTDTQYF. The DNA for the CDR3 is TGTGCCAGCAGTTACAACCAGTTCCCTAGCACAGATACGCAGTATTTT.

This chain joins TRBV6-2 or TRBV6-3 and TRBJ2-3; no clear D. Germline CDR1 MNHEY, CDR2 SVGEGT. This CDR3 is 13 amino acids long. With 5 bases removed from V and 9 bases from J, the gap between germline ends came to 15 bases. The CDR3 sequence is CASSGAGRGTQYF. The CDR3 DNA reads as TGTGCCAGCAGTGGCGCAGGCAGAGGAACGCAGTATTTT.

The chain recombines TRBV12-5 with TRBJ2-3, with 8 bases fitting TRBD2. J lost 6 bases, V lost 7 bases, and 9 bases had no gene match. This CDR3 spans 14 amino acids. The germline V gene has CDR1 LGHNT and CDR2 FRNRAP. The CDR3 sequence: CASAPLGGGDTQYF. The CDR3 DNA is TGTGCTAGTGCCCCCTTAGGCGGGGGGGATACGCAGTATTTT.

The chain joins TRBV6-2 or TRBV6-3 to TRBJ2-5; 7 positions agree with TRBD2. This CDR3 has 18 amino acids. V trimming: 2 bases; J trimming: 5 bases; junction bases outside the gene matches: 17. CDR1 MNHEY and CDR2 SVGEGT come from the germline V gene. DNA for the CDR3: TGTGCCAGCAGTTACACCGTAATACAGGCGGGAGTGGAGGAGACCCAGTACTTC. Translating gives CASSYTVIQAGVEETQYF.

The chain links TRBV2 to TRBJ1-1; D call uncertain. CDR3 size: 13 residues. V lost 5 bases, J lost 1 base, and 8 bases lay in between. Germline V gives CDR1 SNHLY, CDR2 FYNNEI. CDR3 in amino acids: CASSRRENTEAFF. As DNA, the CDR3 is TGTGCCAGCAGTCGGAGGGAGAACACTGAAGCTTTCTTT.